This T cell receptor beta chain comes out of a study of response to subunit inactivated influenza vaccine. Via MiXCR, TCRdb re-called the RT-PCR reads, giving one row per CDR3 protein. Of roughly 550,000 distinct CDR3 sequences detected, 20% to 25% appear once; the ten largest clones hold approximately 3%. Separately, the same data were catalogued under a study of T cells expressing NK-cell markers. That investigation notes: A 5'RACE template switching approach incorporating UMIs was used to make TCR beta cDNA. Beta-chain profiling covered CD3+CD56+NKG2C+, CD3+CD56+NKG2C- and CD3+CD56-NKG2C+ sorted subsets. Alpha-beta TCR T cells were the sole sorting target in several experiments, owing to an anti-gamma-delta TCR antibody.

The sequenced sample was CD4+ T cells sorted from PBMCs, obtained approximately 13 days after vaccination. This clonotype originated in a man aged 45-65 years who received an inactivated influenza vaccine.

The CDR3, as DNA: TGTGCCAGCAGTTCCGGACTGGAATACGAGCAGTACTTC. It yields the protein CASSSGLEYEQYF. This chain connects TRBV28 to TRBJ2-7; D is possibly TRBD2 (5 bases). The CDR3 runs to 13 residues. Trimming pared 4 bases from V and 4 bases from J, leaving 11 bases between. Per the germline V gene, CDR1 is MDHEN and CDR2 is SYDVKM.